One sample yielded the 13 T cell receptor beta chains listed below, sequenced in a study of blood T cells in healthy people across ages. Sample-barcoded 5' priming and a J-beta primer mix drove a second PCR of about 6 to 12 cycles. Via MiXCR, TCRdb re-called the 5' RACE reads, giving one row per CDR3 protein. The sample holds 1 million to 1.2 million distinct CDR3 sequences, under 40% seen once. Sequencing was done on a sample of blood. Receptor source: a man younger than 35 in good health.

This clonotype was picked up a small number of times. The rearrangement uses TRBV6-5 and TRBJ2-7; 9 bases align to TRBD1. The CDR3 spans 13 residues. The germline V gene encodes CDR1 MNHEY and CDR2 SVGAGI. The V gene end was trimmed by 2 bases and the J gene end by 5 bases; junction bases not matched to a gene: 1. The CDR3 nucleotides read TGTGCCAGCAGTTACCGGGACAGGGACGAGCAGTACTTC. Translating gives CASSYRDRDEQYF.

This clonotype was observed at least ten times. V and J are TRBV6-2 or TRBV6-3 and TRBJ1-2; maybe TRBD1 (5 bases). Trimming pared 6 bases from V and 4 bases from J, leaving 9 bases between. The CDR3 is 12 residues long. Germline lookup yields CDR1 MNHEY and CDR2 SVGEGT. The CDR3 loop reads CASSDSLYGYTF. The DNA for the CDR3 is TGTGCCAGCAGCGACAGTCTCTATGGCTACACCTTC.

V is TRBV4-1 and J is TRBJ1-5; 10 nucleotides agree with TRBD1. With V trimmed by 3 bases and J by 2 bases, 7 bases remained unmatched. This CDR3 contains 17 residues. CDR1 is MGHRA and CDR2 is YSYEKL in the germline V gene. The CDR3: CASSQTGGAGGNQPQHF. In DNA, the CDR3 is TGCGCCAGCAGCCAGACAGGGGGCGCGGGAGGCAATCAGCCCCAGCATTTT.

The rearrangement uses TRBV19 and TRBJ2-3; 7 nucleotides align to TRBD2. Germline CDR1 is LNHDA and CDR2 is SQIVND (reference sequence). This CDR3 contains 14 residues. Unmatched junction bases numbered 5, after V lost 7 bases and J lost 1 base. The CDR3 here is CASKPSGGTDTQYF. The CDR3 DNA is TGTGCCAGTAAGCCCAGCGGGGGCACAGATACGCAGTATTTT.

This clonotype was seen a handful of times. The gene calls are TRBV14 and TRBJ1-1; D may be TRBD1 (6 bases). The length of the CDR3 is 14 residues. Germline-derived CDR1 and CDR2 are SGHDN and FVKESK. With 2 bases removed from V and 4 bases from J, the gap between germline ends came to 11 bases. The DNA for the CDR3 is TGTGCCAGCAGCCAAACCAGGGGAACCACTGAAGCTTTCTTT. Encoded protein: CASSQTRGTTEAFF.

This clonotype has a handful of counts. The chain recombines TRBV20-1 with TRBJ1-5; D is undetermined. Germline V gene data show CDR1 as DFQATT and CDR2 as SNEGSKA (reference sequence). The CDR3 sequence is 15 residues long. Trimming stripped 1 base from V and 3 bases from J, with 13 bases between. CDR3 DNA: TGCAGTGCTAGAGGATTGGAGGGAGACAATCAGCCCCAGCATTTT. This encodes CSARGLEGDNQPQHF.

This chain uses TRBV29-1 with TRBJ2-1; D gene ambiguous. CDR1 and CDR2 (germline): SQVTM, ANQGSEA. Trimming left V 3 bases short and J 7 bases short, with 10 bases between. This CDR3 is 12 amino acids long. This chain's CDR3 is CSVEGRLNEQFF. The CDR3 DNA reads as TGCAGCGTTGAGGGCAGGCTAAATGAGCAGTTCTTC.

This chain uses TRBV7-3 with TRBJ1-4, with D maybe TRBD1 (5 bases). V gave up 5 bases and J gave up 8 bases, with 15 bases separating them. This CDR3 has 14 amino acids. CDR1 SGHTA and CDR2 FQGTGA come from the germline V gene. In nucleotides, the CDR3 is TGTGCCAGCAGCCGAGAACGGGGCCTCGAAAAACTGTTTTTT. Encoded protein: CASSRERGLEKLFF.

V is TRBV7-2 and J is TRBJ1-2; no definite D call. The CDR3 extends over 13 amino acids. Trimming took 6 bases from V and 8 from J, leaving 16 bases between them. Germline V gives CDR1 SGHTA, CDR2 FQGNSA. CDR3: CASSLKNGWGYTF. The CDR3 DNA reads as TGTGCCAGCAGTTTAAAGAACGGCTGGGGCTACACCTTC.

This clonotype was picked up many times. The CDR3 loop reads CASSDSTKGAQYF. CDR3 bases: TGTGCCAGCAGTGATTCTACAAAGGGAGCGCAGTATTTT. V gene TRBV6-1 combines with J gene TRBJ2-3; D perhaps matches TRBD2 (5 bases). The length of the CDR3 is 13 residues. The V gene's germline CDR1 is MNHNS and CDR2 SASEGT. The V end was cut by 3 bases, the J end by 10 bases, with 14 bases between.

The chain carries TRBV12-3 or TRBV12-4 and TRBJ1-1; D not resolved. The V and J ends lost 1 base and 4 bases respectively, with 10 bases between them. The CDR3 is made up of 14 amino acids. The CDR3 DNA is TGTGCCAGCAGTTTAGGGAACGAGATCACTGAAGCTTTCTTT. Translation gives CASSLGNEITEAFF.

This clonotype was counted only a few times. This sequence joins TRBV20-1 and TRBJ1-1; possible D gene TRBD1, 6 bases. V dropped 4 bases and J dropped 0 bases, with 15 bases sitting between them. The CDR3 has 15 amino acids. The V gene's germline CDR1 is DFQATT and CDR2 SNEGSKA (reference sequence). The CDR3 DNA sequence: TGCAGTGCTATGGGACCCGGACAGCTGAACACTGAAGCTTTCTTT. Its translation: CSAMGPGQLNTEAFF.

CDR3 DNA sequence: TGTGCCAGCAGTACTACGACAGGGCACTATGGCTACACCTTC. As protein: CASSTTTGHYGYTF. The chain couples TRBV28 to TRBJ1-2; TRBD1 matches at 7 bases. CDR3 length equals 14 residues. V lost 5 bases, J lost 3 bases, and 6 bases stayed unmatched. Germline V gene data show CDR1 as MDHEN and CDR2 as SYDVKM.